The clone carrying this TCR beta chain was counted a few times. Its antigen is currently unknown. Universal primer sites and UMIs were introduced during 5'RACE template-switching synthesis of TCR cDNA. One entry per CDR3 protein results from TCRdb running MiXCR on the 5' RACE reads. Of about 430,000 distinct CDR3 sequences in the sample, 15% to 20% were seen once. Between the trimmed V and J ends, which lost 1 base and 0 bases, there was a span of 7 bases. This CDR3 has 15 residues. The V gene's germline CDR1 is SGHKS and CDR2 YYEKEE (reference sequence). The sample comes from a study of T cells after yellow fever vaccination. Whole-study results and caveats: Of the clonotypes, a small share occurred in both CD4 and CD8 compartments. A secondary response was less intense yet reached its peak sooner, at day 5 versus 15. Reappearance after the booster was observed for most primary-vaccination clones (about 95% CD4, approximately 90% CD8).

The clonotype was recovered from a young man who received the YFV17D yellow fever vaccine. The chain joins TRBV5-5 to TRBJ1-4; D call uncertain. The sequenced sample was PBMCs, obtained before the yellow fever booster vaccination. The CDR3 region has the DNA TGTGCCAGCAGCTTGCTCGGGGCAACTAATGAAAAACTGTTTTTT. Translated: CASSLLGATNEKLFF.